The clone carrying this T cell receptor (beta chain) was observed many times. Its antigen is currently unknown. One entry per CDR3 protein results from TCRdb running MiXCR on the PCR reads. The table records roughly 300,000 distinct CDR3 sequences, roughly a quarter of them present only once. This specimen comes from a study of molecular identifiers for immune sequencing clone quantification. Findings and limits, study-wide: Clones above 20 RNA copies contained over 98% of effector molecules but under 1% of naive ones.

The CDR3 runs to 16 residues. V was trimmed by 0 bases and J by 0 bases, leaving 8 bases between them. Germline assignment: CDR1 MGHRA and CDR2 YSYEKL. The rearrangement joins TRBV4-1 to TRBJ2-2, with no clear D. The receptor was derived from a human donor in good health. Some libraries in this study had Jurkat cell RNA spiked in. Sequenced: naive CD8+ T cells from blood, with Jurkat cell RNA spiked in. Described subset: FACS-sorted CD8+CD4-CCR7+CD45RA+ naive T cells. The CDR3 sequence is CASSQDSKTNTGELFF. DNA for the CDR3: TGCGCCAGCAGCCAAGACAGCAAAACGAACACCGGGGAGCTGTTTTTT.